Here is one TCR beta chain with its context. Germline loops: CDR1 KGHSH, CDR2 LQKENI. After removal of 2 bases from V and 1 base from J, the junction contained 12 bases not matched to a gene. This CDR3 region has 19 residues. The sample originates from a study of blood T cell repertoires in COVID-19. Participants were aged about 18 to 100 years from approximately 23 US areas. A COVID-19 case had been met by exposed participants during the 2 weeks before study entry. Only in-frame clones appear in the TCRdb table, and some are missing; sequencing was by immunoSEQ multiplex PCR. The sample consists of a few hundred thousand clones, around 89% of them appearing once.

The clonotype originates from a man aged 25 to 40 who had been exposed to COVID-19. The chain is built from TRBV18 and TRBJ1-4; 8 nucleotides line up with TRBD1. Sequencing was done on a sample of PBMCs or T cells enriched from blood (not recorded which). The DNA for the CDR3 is TGTGCCAGCTCACCAGTCTCTTACCAGGGGGCAAGAACTAATGAAAAACTGTTTTTT. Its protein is CASSPVSYQGARTNEKLFF.